This entry describes one TCR beta chain. Its target is unknown. Other DNA sequences of this sample code for an identical CDR3. This CDR3 has 14 residues. The germline gives CDR1 LGHNA, CDR2 YSLEER. V lost 0 bases, J lost 2 bases, and 5 bases lay in between. The data stem from a study of shared clonotypes between healthy human individuals. Overall study findings and caveats: Larger richness was generally estimated for naive than memory subsets. Lower generation probabilities were found for non-shared clonotypes than for those shared by all four donors.

Replicate sorted-subset PCRs were loaded with around 200 ng DNA, tens of thousands of T cell genomes. Sequencing was performed with immunoSEQ multiplex PCR; in TCRdb, only in-frame clones are kept and a portion is missing. The sample consists of around 1,100,000 clones, 77% of them appearing once. The sequence was collected from a man aged 18 to 29 in good health. Some clones in this sample may be carry-over from other donors' samples. The sample taken for sequencing was memory CD4+ T cells from PBMCs. Sample subset: CD45RA-negative fraction. V and J are TRBV4-3 and TRBJ1-5, with no clear D. The CDR3 sequence: CASSQDGRNQPQHF. In DNA form, the CDR3 reads TGCGCCAGCAGCCAAGATGGTCGCAATCAGCCCCAGCATTTT.